These 17 T cell receptor beta chains came from one sample sequenced in a study of blood T cells in healthy people across ages. Primers used in a second PCR of about 6 to 11 cycles were a sample-barcoded 5' primer and a J-beta primer mix. MiXCR, applied by TCRdb to the 5' RACE reads, yields one record per CDR3 protein. The table has about 1.4 million distinct CDR3 sequences, roughly 60% seen once. The sequenced sample was blood. These receptors were obtained from a man aged 18 to 30 in good health.

The chain employs TRBV11-1 and TRBJ2-2, with 7 bases fitting TRBD2. Per the germline V gene, CDR1 is SGHAT and CDR2 is FQDESV (reference sequence). V was pared by 5 bases and J by 2 bases, with 8 bases of the junction left unmatched. The CDR3 totals 16 residues. The CDR3 DNA sequence: TGTGCCAGCAGCACCCTCGGCGGGGGAAACACCGGGGAGCTGTTTTTT. It codes for CASSTLGGGNTGELFF.

V gene TRBV10-3 combines with J gene TRBJ1-1; 8 bases are a match to TRBD1. This CDR3 contains 13 residues. Per germline, CDR1 ENHRY and CDR2 SYGVKD. Trimming removed 6 bases from V and 3 bases from J; junction bases left unmatched: 3. CDR3 nucleotides: TGTGCCATCAGGGGGACAGGCTACACTGAAGCTTTCTTT. It is translated as CAIRGTGYTEAFF.

This clonotype was counted a few times. The V gene is TRBV6-1, the J gene TRBJ2-7, with 7 positions matching TRBD2. Trimming took 2 bases from V and 4 from J; bases not matched to a gene: 8. Looked up from germline, CDR1 is MNHNS and CDR2 is SASEGT. CDR3 length equals 15 residues. In DNA, the CDR3 is TGTGCCAGCAGTGAACCCACGTCGGGGGGATACGAGCAGTACTTC. This sequence encodes CASSEPTSGGYEQYF.

The rearrangement uses TRBV4-1 and TRBJ2-5, with D possibly matching TRBD2 (5 bases). There are 16 residues in the CDR3. CDR1 is MGHRA, CDR2 YSYEKL, per germline. Trimming cost V 4 bases and J 5 bases, with 20 bases left between them. The CDR3 DNA is TGCGCCAGCAGCCCGTCAAGCGGACCCGTGGAGGAGACCCAGTACTTC. This gives the protein CASSPSSGPVEETQYF.

The chain recombines TRBV9 with TRBJ2-5; D is perhaps TRBD1 (6 bases). The J call may be in error: the DNA end matches TRBJ2-7 better. Germline V lookup: CDR1 SGDLS, CDR2 YYNGEE. This CDR3 contains 15 residues. The CDR3 here is CASSEGFRGADEQYF. DNA for the CDR3: TGTGCCAGCAGCGAGGGATTCAGGGGAGCGGACGAGCAGTACTTC.

This chain connects TRBV20-1 to TRBJ2-2; maybe TRBD2 (6 bases). The germline V and J ends were trimmed by 2 bases and 5 bases, with 6 bases remaining between them. CDR3 size: 12 residues. The germline gives CDR1 DFQATT, CDR2 SNEGSKA (reference sequence). The CDR3 loop reads CSARRETGELFF. Written as DNA, the CDR3 is TGCAGTGCTAGACGGGAGACCGGGGAGCTGTTTTTT.

The chain recombines TRBV6-1 with TRBJ2-1, with TRBD2 identical over 7 bases. In germline, CDR1 is MNHNS, CDR2 SASEGT. This CDR3 spans 15 amino acids. V lost 2 bases and J lost 8; bases outside the gene matches: 9. The CDR3 spells CASSERVAGSDEQFF. The CDR3 DNA reads TGTGCCAGCAGTGAACGAGTAGCGGGTTCGGATGAGCAGTTCTTC.

The chain joins TRBV4-1 to TRBJ2-7; TRBD1 matches 8 bases. The germline V gene encodes CDR1 MGHRA and CDR2 YSYEKL. V shed 4 bases and J 4 bases; nucleotides not matched to a gene: 3. The CDR3 covers 13 residues. As DNA, the CDR3 is TGCGCCAGCAGCCCAGGGGGCCAATACGAGCAGTACTTC. Translation gives CASSPGGQYEQYF.

This chain connects TRBV9 to TRBJ2-4, with D uncertain. CDR1 SGDLS and CDR2 YYNGEE come from the germline V gene. V was clipped by 3 bases and J by 2 bases, with 9 bases between them. The CDR3 is 14 residues long. CDR3 in DNA: TGTGCCAGCAGCGACGGTATGCCCAAAAACATTCAGTACTTC. Protein sequence: CASSDGMPKNIQYF.

This chain joins TRBV29-1 and TRBJ1-1, with D unclear. Germline V gene lookup returns CDR1 SQVTM and CDR2 ANQGSEA. The length of the CDR3 is 12 residues. V was trimmed by 3 bases and J by 1 base, leaving 6 bases between them. The CDR3 loop reads CSVDLQNTEAFF. DNA for the CDR3: TGCAGCGTTGACCTTCAGAACACTGAAGCTTTCTTT. Full variable domain (remainder filled in from reference TRBV29-1 and TRBJ1-1): SAVISQKPSRDICQRGTSLTIQCQVDSQVTMMFWYRQQPGQSLTLIATANQGSEATYESGFVIDKFPISRPNLTFSTLTVSNMSPEDSSIYLCSVDLQNTEAFFGQGTRLTVV.

V usage is TRBV14 and J usage is TRBJ2-7; TRBD1 matches at 7 bases. V gave up 3 bases and J gave up 2 bases; unmatched junction bases: 4. The CDR3 contains 14 residues. Germline CDR1 reads SGHDN; CDR2 reads FVKESK. CDR3 residues: CASSHTGVTYEQYF. The CDR3 bases are TGTGCCAGCAGCCATACAGGGGTTACCTACGAGCAGTACTTC.

The gene calls are TRBV6-6 and TRBJ2-7; 9 nucleotides agree with TRBD1. CDR1 is MNHNY, CDR2 SVGAGI, per germline (reference sequence). The junction had 4 bases not matched to a gene; V was cut back by 4 bases and J by 3 bases. This CDR3 spans 14 amino acids. As DNA, the CDR3 is TGTGCCAGCAGTTCCTCGGGACAGGGCTACGAGCAGTACTTC. This gives the protein CASSSSGQGYEQYF.

The chain couples TRBV5-5 to TRBJ2-3; D is undetermined. The length of the CDR3 is 19 residues. The V and J ends lost 5 bases and 4 bases respectively, with 29 bases between them. Looked up from germline, CDR1 is SGHKS and CDR2 is YYEKEE (reference sequence). The CDR3 DNA sequence: TGTGCCAGCAGGACCGTACAGTTTACCTATTCCAAGGGCGCAGATACGCAGTATTTT. Protein sequence: CASRTVQFTYSKGADTQYF.

This clonotype has more than one count but fewer than ten. The CDR3, as DNA: TGTGCCAGCAGTTTAGGGACTAGCGGCGATACGCAGTATTTT. Its protein product is CASSLGTSGDTQYF. The chain employs TRBV27 and TRBJ2-3; 11 bases line up with TRBD2. Germline trimming cut 2 bases from V and 6 bases from J; bases unmatched to any gene: 1. Germline V lookup: CDR1 MNHEY, CDR2 SMNVEV (reference sequence). The CDR3 covers 14 residues.

The rearrangement links TRBV7-2 to TRBJ2-4; TRBD1 or TRBD2 may be the D gene (5 bases each). Germline loops: CDR1 SGHTA, CDR2 FQGNSA. The CDR3 is made up of 14 amino acids. The ends were cut back, 2 bases at V and 13 bases at J, with 18 bases in the middle. The CDR3 DNA follows: TGTGCCAGCAGCTTATTGGGACCTCCTGGGGAGCAGTACTTC. Its translation is CASSLLGPPGEQYF.

There are a few counts of this clonotype. This sequence joins TRBV20-1 and TRBJ1-2, with D unclear. CDR1 is DFQATT and CDR2 is SNEGSKA in the germline V gene (reference sequence). CDR3 length: 12 amino acids. Deletions cut 3 bases from V and 1 base from J, with 6 bases between. The CDR3 nucleotides read TGCAGTGCTAGTATCCTTAACTATGGCTACACCTTC. Its translation: CSASILNYGYTF.

The V and J genes are TRBV4-1 and TRBJ1-2, with D possibly being TRBD1 (6 bases). Trimming pared 4 bases from V and 5 bases from J, leaving 26 bases between. The germline V gene encodes CDR1 MGHRA and CDR2 YSYEKL. The CDR3 spans 18 residues. The CDR3 loop is CASSPYYLYRVGLYGYTF. The CDR3, as DNA: TGCGCCAGCAGCCCTTATTACCTTTACAGGGTCGGATTATATGGCTACACCTTC.